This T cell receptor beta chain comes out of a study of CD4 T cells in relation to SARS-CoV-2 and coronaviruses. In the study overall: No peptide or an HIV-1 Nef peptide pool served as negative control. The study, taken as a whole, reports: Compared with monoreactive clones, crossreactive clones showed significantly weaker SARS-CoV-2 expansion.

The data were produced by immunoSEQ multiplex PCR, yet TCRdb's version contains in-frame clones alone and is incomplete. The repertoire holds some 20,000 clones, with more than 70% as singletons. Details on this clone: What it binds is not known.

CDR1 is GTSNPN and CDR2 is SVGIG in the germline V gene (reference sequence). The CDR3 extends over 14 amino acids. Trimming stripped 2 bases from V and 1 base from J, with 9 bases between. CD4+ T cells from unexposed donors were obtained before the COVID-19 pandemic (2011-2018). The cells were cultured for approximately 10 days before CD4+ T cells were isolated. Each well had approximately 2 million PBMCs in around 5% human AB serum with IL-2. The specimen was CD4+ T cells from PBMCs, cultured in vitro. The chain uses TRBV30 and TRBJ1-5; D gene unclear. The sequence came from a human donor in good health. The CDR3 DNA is TGTGCCTGGAGTCCTCTCAGGAGCAATCAGCCCCAGCATTTT. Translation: CAWSPLRSNQPQHF.